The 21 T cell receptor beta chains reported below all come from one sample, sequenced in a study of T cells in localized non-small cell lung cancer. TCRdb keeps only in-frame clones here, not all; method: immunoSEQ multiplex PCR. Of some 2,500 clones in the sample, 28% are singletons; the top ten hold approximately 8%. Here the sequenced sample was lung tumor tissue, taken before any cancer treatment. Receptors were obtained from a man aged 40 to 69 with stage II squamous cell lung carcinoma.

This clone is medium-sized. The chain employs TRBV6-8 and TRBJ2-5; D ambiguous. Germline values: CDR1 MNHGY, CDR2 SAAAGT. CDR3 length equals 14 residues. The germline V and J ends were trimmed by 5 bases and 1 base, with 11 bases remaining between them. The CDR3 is CASSGKRFQETQYF. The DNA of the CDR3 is TGTGCCAGCAGTGGTAAACGGTTCCAAGAGACCCAGTACTTC.

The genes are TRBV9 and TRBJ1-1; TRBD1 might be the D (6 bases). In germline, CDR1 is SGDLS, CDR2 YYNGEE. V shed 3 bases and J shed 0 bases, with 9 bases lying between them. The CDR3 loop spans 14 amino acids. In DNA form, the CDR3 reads TGTGCCAGCAGCGAAGGGGGGTTGAACACTGAAGCTTTCTTT. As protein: CASSEGGLNTEAFF.

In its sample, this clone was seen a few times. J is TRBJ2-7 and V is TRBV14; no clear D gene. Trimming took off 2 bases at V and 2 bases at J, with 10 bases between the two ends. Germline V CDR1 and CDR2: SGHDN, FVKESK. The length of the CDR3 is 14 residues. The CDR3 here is CASSQLSGPYEQYF. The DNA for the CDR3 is TGTGCCAGCAGCCAACTGTCCGGCCCCTACGAGCAGTACTTC. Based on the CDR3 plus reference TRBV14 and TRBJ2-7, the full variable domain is EAGVTQFPSHSVIEKGQTVTLRCDPISGHDNLYWYRRVMGKEIKFLLHFVKESKQDESGMPNNRFLAERTGGTYSTLKVQPAELEDSGVYFCASSQLSGPYEQYFGPGTRLTVT.

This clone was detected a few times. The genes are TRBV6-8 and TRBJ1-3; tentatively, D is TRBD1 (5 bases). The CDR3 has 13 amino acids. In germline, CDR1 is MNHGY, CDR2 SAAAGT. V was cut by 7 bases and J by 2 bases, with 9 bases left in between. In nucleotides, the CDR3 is TGTGCCAGCACGAGCAGGGCTGGAAACACCATATATTTT. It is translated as CASTSRAGNTIYF.

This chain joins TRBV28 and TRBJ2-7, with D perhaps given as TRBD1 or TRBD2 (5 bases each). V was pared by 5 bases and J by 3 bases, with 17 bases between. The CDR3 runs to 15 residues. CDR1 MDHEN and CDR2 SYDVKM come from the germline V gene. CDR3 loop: CASSPSPGTGYEQYF. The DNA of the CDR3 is TGTGCCAGCAGTCCTTCACCCGGGACCGGCTACGAGCAGTACTTC.

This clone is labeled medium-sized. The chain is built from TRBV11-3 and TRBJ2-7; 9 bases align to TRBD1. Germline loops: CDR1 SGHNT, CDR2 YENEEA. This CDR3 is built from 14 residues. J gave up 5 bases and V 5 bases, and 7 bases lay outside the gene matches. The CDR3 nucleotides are TGTGCCAGCAGCCCCCGGACAGGGGCCCACGAGCAGTACTTC. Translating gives CASSPRTGAHEQYF.

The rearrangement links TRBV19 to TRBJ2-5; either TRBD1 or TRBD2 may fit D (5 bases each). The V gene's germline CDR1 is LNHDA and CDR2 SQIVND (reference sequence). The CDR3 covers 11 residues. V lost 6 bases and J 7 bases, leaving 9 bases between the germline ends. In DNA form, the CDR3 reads TGTGCCAGTAGGGATGGGGGGACCCAGTACTTC. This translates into CASRDGGTQYF.

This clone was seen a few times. The DNA of the CDR3 is TGTGCCAGCAGCTTGGGGACAGGGGTCAACGAGCAGTACTTC. It encodes CASSLGTGVNEQYF. The J gene is TRBJ2-7, the V gene TRBV11-3; TRBD1 aligns across 10 bases. Germline CDR1 reads SGHNT; CDR2 reads YENEEA. Trimming at V came to 3 bases and at J to 5 bases, leaving 4 bases not matched to a gene. The CDR3 has 14 amino acids.

CDR3 region: CASSQTDGYEQYF. As DNA, the CDR3 is TGTGCCAGCAGCCAGACCGACGGTTACGAGCAGTACTTC. The chain employs TRBV14 and TRBJ2-7; D is unclear. Germline V gene data show CDR1 as SGHDN and CDR2 as FVKESK. Between the trimmed V and J ends, which lost 3 bases and 4 bases, there was a span of 10 bases. The CDR3 has 13 amino acids.

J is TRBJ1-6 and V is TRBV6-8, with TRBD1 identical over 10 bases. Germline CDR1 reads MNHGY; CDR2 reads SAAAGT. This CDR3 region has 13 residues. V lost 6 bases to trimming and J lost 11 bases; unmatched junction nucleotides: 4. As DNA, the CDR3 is TGTGCCAGCAGCTGGGACAGGGGTGCACCCCTCCACTTT. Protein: CASSWDRGAPLHF.

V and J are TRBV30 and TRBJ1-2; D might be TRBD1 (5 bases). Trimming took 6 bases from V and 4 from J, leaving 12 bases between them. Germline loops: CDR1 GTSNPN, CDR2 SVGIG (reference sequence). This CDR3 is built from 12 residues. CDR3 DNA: TGTGCCTGCCCCAGGGTAGGCTATGGCTACACCTTC. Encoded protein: CACPRVGYGYTF.

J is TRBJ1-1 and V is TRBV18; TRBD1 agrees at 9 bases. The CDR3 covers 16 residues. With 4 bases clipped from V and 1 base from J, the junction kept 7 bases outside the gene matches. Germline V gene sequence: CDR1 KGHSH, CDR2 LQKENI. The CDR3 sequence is CASSRGQGIGNTEAFF. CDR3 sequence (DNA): TGTGCCAGCTCACGGGGACAGGGCATCGGGAACACTGAAGCTTTCTTT.

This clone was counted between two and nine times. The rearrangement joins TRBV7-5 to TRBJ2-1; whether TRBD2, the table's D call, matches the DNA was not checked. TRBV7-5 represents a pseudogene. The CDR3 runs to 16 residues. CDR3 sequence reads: CASRLGIGLACVEQFF. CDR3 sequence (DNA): TGTGCTAGCAGACTTGGTATTGGGCTAGCTTGTGTTGAGCAGTTCTTC.

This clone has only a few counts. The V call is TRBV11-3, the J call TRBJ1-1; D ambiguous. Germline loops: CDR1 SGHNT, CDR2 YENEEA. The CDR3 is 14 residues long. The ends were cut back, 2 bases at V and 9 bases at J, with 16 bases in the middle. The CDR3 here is CASSLKGGRAKAFF. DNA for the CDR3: TGTGCCAGCAGCTTAAAAGGAGGACGGGCAAAAGCTTTCTTT.

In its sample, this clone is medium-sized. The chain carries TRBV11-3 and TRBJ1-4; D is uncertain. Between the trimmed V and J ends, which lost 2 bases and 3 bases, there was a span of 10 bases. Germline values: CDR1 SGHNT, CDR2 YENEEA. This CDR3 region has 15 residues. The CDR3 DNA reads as TGTGCCAGCAGCTTAATGGGTTTAGCTAATGAAAAACTGTTTTTT. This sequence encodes CASSLMGLANEKLFF.

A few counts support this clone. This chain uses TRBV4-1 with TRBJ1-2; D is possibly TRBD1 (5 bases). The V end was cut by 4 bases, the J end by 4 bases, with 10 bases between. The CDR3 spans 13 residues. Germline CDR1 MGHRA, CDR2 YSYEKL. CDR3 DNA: TGCGCCAGCAGCCTTGGAACAGGCTATGGCTACACCTTC. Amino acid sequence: CASSLGTGYGYTF.

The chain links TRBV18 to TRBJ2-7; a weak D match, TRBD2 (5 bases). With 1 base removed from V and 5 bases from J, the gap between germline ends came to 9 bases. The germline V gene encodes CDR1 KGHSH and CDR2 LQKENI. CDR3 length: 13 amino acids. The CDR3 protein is CASSPLREHEQYF. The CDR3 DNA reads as TGTGCCAGCTCACCACTTAGGGAGCACGAGCAGTACTTC.

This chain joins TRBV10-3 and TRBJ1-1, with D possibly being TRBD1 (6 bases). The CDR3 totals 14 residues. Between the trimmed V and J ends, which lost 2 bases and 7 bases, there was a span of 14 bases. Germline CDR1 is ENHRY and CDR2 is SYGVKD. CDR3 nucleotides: TGTGCCATCAGTGAGCGGGGGCGCGGGAGTGAAGCTTTCTTT. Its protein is CAISERGRGSEAFF.

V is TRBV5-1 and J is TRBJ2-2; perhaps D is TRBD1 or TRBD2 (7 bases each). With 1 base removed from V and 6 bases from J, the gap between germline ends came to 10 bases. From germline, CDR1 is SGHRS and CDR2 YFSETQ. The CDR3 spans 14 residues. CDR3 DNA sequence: TGCGCCAGCAGCTTGTCAGGGGGGGCCGGGGAGCTGTTTTTT. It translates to CASSLSGGAGELFF.

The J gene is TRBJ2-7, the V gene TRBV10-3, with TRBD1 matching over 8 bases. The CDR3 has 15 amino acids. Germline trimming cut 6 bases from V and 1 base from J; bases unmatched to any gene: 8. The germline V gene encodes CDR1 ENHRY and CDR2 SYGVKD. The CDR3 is CAIRDPGQDSYEQYF. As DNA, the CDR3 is TGTGCCATCAGGGATCCGGGACAGGATTCCTACGAGCAGTACTTC.

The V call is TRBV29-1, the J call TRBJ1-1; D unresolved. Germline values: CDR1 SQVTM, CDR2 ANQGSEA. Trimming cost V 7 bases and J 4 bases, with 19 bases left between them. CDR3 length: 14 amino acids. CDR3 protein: CSGIGVGSFTEAFF. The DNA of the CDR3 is TGCAGCGGGATTGGGGTCGGTAGTTTCACTGAAGCTTTCTTT.